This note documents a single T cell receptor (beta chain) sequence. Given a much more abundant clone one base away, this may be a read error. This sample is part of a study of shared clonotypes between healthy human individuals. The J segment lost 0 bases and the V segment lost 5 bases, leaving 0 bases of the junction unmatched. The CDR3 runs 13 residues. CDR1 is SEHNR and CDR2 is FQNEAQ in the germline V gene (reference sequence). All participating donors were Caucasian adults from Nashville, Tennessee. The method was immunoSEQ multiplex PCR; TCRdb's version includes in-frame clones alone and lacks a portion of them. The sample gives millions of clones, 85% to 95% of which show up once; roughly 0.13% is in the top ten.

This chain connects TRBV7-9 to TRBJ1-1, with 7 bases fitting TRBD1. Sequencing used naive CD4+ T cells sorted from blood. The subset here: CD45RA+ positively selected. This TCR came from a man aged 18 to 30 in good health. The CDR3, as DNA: TGTGCCAGCAGCCAGGGGGTGAACACTGAAGCTTTCTTT. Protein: CASSQGVNTEAFF. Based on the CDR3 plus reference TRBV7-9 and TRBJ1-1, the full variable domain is DTGVSQNPRHKITKRGQNVTFRCDPISEHNRLYWYRQTLGQGPEFLTYFQNEAQLEKSRLLSDRFSAERPKGSFSTLEIQRTEQGDSAMYLCASSQGVNTEAFFGQGTRLTVV.